A single T cell receptor beta chain is shown here with its context. There is no known antigen for this receptor. One base away there is no much larger clone; base qualities are not given. Only healthy Caucasian donors were included. The twin cohort comprised three pairs of female monozygotic twins, all aged about 18 to 30 years. CD4+ and CD8+ T cell populations were isolated with positive isolation kits from Invitrogen. Germline trimming amounts to 7 bases on V and 1 base on J, with 9 as the count of junction bases outside the gene matches. Based on the germline V gene (reference sequence), the CDR1 and CDR2 sequences are DFQATT and SNEGSKA. Reading from cysteine to phenylalanine, the CDR3 counts 14 amino acids. The DNA shown is the 42-base CDR3, in frame from base 1. The data were taken from a study of identical twins (dated by TCRdb to the mid-2010s). Background for the entire study: The study deep-sequenced TCR alpha and beta repertoires from monozygotic twins, unrelated adults of various ages and cord blood to test whether fetal clonotypes persist. To rule out contamination, replicate twin experiments were performed at different times with different library preparation protocols. Broad study findings and their caveats: Fewer insertions were carried by abundant cord blood beta clonotypes; a weaker similar trend was observed in young adult naive repertoires, while no such trend was observed in memory repertoires. Invariant T cells such as MAIT and iNKT could partly confound zero-insertion analyses, although diverse VJ usage argued against such confounding for most clonotypes. Conclusions relied on cross-sectional statistical analysis, since the same donors could not be followed over many years. Recombination models systematically underestimated out-of-frame TCR alpha sharing in monozygotic twins but agreed with sharing between unrelated individuals. Out-of-frame TCR alpha sequences shared between twins showed an excess of low generation-probability sequences compared with coincidental sharing between unrelated individuals. In beta out-of-frame sequences, excess twin sharing was weaker, because having fewer shared sequences lowered the signal-to-noise ratio.

Library construction relied on 5' RACE. The data were produced on an Illumina HiSeq 2000. Template switching added a universal primer binding site, and the final cDNA carried a unique molecular identifier that allowed TCR cDNA molecules to be counted accurately. Specific primers in the conserved constant-segment region were used to synthesize first-strand cDNA for TCR alpha and beta chains. To control for contamination, every cDNA library carried two barcodes: a SMART-Mk sample barcode plus Illumina barcodes. TruSeq adapter sequences along with Illumina sample barcodes were introduced in two successive PCR steps. The TCR alpha and beta cDNA libraries were sequenced on the Illumina HiSeq platform using custom primers. The study's processing was this. MiGEC was used to process raw reads and extract unique molecular identifiers, and MiXCR was used to find CDR3 positions. Recombination models were inferred per individual with the repgenHMM and IGoR tools using an EM algorithm. Shared clonotype analysis was performed with the tcR package in R, normalizing sharing by the product of cloneset sizes. To study raw recombination free of thymic and clonal selection effects, out-of-frame nonproductive sequences were analyzed. Through fastp at Q25 and MiXCR, TCRdb rebuilt clones from the public reads, retaining in-frame beta chains. When rows share a CDR3 protein, they turn into one entry using the most common DNA and genes. Clone size and V and J calls follow TCRdb, not the original study. Within this sample are more than 400,000 distinct CDR3 sequences, with over 12% of them counted one time only. The top ten hold roughly 0.42% of the sample.

These sequences were also reported in another study, on yellow fever vaccine responses in identical twins. As described in the second report: The authors reported that the T cell response to vaccination in identical twins appeared partly convergent and partly personalized. In the study, vaccine-responding T cell clones were precisely tracked in identical twins.

The V gene is TRBV20-1 and the J gene is TRBJ1-2; 7 bases in between match TRBD1. The specimen was CD4+ T cells sorted from blood. The source of this sequence is a woman aged 18-29 years in good health. For the CDR3, the sequence is CSESPRDSNYGYTF. The DNA is as follows: TGCAGTGAAAGCCCCCGGGACAGTAACTATGGCTACACCTTC.